This is a list of T cell receptor beta chains from one sample in a study of T cells in tumors after PD-1 blockade. Clones were sequenced by immunoSEQ multiplex PCR, and TCRdb holds only the in-frame ones, with some missing. The data show 40,000 to 55,000 clones, 75% to 80% seen once. The sequencing used PBMCs, collected before anti-PD-1 treatment. Receptor source: a human donor with basal cell carcinoma. CDR3s include the opening cysteine and the closing phenylalanine or tryptophan. D genes are given only for firm matches. Clone size is given for some rows only: seen once, a few or many times, or a class if the clone is expanded.

j_gene: TRBJ2-7
len: 13
d_gene: TRBD2
v_gene: TRBV6-5
abundance: .
CDR3aa: CASRTSGGLEQYF
CDR3nt: TGTGCCAGCAGGACTAGCGGGGGGCTGGAGCAGTACTTC

j_gene: TRBJ1-2
len: 11
d_gene: TRBD1
v_gene: TRBV29-1
abundance: .
CDR3aa: CSGDRDYGYTF
CDR3nt: TGCAGCGGGGACAGGGACTATGGCTACACCTTC

j_gene: TRBJ1-1
len: 11
d_gene: .
v_gene: TRBV19
abundance: once
CDR3aa: CASAGVNEAFF
CDR3nt: TGTGCCAGCGCAGGGGTAAATGAAGCTTTCTTT

j_gene: TRBJ2-5
len: 15
d_gene: .
v_gene: TRBV30
abundance: .
CDR3aa: CAWRGEDRQRETQYF
CDR3nt: TGTGCCTGGAGAGGCGAAGACAGGCAGAGAGAGACCCAGTACTTC

j_gene: TRBJ1-1
len: 14
d_gene: .
v_gene: TRBV5-6
abundance: few
CDR3aa: CASSPWGTYTEAFF
CDR3nt: TGTGCCAGCAGCCCCTGGGGGACCTACACTGAAGCTTTCTTT

j_gene: TRBJ2-3
len: 16
d_gene: TRBD2
v_gene: TRBV3-1/TRBV3-2
abundance: .
CDR3aa: CASSQDWTSGSNTQYF
CDR3nt: TGTGCCAGCAGCCAAGATTGGACTAGCGGGAGTAATACGCAGTATTTT

j_gene: TRBJ1-2
len: 14
d_gene: .
v_gene: TRBV28
abundance: few
CDR3aa: CASRGRTANYGYTF
CDR3nt: TGTGCCAGCAGGGGAAGGACAGCTAACTATGGCTACACCTTC

j_gene: TRBJ1-1
len: 13
d_gene: .
v_gene: TRBV7-9
abundance: few
CDR3aa: CASEKHRETEAFF
CDR3nt: TGTGCCAGCGAAAAACACAGGGAAACTGAAGCTTTCTTT

j_gene: TRBJ1-5
len: 17
d_gene: .
v_gene: TRBV7-6
abundance: .
CDR3aa: CASSPGLHPQADQPQHF
CDR3nt: TGTGCCAGCAGCCCCGGGTTACACCCTCAGGCAGATCAGCCCCAGCATTTT

j_gene: TRBJ1-2
len: 14
d_gene: TRBD1
v_gene: TRBV9
abundance: .
CDR3aa: CASSPTGTGYGYTF
CDR3nt: TGTGCCAGCAGCCCGACCGGGACAGGGTATGGCTACACCTTC

j_gene: TRBJ2-7
len: 17
d_gene: .
v_gene: TRBV3-1/TRBV3-2
abundance: .
CDR3aa: CASSLGGADRVRNEQYF
CDR3nt: TGTGCCAGCAGCCTGGGGGGGGCGGACAGGGTGAGGAACGAGCAGTACTTC

j_gene: TRBJ1-1
len: 13
d_gene: .
v_gene: TRBV6-1
abundance: .
CDR3aa: CASSEKGGTEAFF
CDR3nt: TGTGCCAGCAGTGAGAAAGGGGGTACTGAAGCTTTCTTT

j_gene: TRBJ2-5
len: 13
d_gene: .
v_gene: TRBV19
abundance: few
CDR3aa: CASSIRGGETQYF
CDR3nt: TGTGCCAGTAGTATCCGGGGCGGCGAGACCCAGTACTTC

j_gene: TRBJ2-1
len: 11
d_gene: TRBD2
v_gene: TRBV12-3/TRBV12-4
abundance: few
CDR3aa: CASSFGTKQFF
CDR3nt: TGTGCCAGCAGTTTTGGGACTAAGCAGTTCTTC

j_gene: TRBJ2-2
len: 13
d_gene: .
v_gene: TRBV2
abundance: few
CDR3aa: CASSAGDTGELFF
CDR3nt: TGTGCCAGCAGTGCTGGGGACACCGGGGAGCTGTTTTTT

j_gene: TRBJ1-5
len: 15
d_gene: .
v_gene: TRBV4-2
abundance: .
CDR3aa: CASSRDQGPNQPQHF
CDR3nt: TGTGCCAGCAGCCGCGATCAGGGGCCCAATCAGCCCCAGCATTTT

j_gene: TRBJ2-7
len: 14
d_gene: TRBD2
v_gene: TRBV28
abundance: .
CDR3aa: CASSALAGFYEQYF
CDR3nt: TGTGCCAGCAGTGCATTAGCGGGATTCTACGAGCAGTACTTC

j_gene: TRBJ2-3
len: 18
d_gene: .
v_gene: TRBV5-6
abundance: .
CDR3aa: CASSLAGRGRYGSDTQYF
CDR3nt: TGTGCCAGCAGCTTGGCCGGCCGGGGGCGTTATGGATCAGATACGCAGTATTTT

j_gene: TRBJ1-6
len: 15
d_gene: .
v_gene: TRBV7-9
abundance: .
CDR3aa: CASSLAPAYNSPLHF
CDR3nt: TGTGCCAGCAGCTTAGCGCCGGCTTATAATTCACCCCTCCACTTT

j_gene: TRBJ2-2
len: 14
d_gene: .
v_gene: TRBV9
abundance: .
CDR3aa: CASSVGGFNGELFF
CDR3nt: TGTGCCAGCAGCGTAGGAGGGTTTAACGGGGAGCTGTTTTTT

j_gene: TRBJ2-2
len: 15
d_gene: .
v_gene: TRBV9
abundance: few
CDR3aa: CASSVGGGLTGELFF
CDR3nt: TGTGCCAGCAGCGTAGGCGGCGGTCTCACCGGGGAGCTGTTTTTT

j_gene: TRBJ2-7
len: 15
d_gene: TRBD1
v_gene: TRBV28
abundance: .
CDR3aa: CASSFGRQGSGEQYF
CDR3nt: TGTGCCAGCAGTTTCGGGCGACAGGGTTCGGGGGAGCAGTACTTC

j_gene: TRBJ2-3
len: 15
d_gene: TRBD1
v_gene: TRBV30
abundance: .
CDR3aa: CAWRPTGGSPDTQYF
CDR3nt: TGTGCCTGGAGACCAACAGGGGGCTCGCCAGATACGCAGTATTTT

j_gene: TRBJ2-3
len: 12
d_gene: .
v_gene: TRBV7-9
abundance: .
CDR3aa: CASSLTRERKYF
CDR3nt: TGTGCCAGCAGCTTGACTAGGGAGAGGAAGTATTTT

j_gene: TRBJ2-4
len: 14
d_gene: .
v_gene: TRBV19
abundance: .
CDR3aa: CASTNGGAKNIQYF
CDR3nt: TGTGCCAGTACAAACGGTGGGGCCAAAAACATTCAGTACTTC

j_gene: TRBJ1-1
len: 14
d_gene: .
v_gene: TRBV27
abundance: .
CDR3aa: CASSLAGRNTEAFF
CDR3nt: TGTGCCAGCAGCCTAGCCGGACGAAACACTGAAGCTTTCTTT

j_gene: TRBJ1-6
len: 14
d_gene: .
v_gene: TRBV7-9
abundance: .
CDR3aa: CASSQLRDNSPLHF
CDR3nt: TGTGCCAGCAGCCAACTACGGGATAATTCACCCCTCCACTTT

j_gene: TRBJ1-1
len: 14
d_gene: .
v_gene: TRBV19
abundance: .
CDR3aa: CASSILQGNTEAFF
CDR3nt: TGTGCCAGTAGTATACTTCAGGGCAACACTGAAGCTTTCTTT

j_gene: TRBJ2-2
len: 15
d_gene: .
v_gene: TRBV5-1
abundance: .
CDR3aa: CASTSRGPNTGELFF
CDR3nt: TGCGCCAGCACTTCCAGGGGCCCCAACACCGGGGAGCTGTTTTTT

j_gene: TRBJ1-6
len: 16
d_gene: TRBD1
v_gene: TRBV5-4
abundance: .
CDR3aa: CASSNRQGVSGAPLHF
CDR3nt: TGTGCCAGCAGCAACCGACAGGGAGTTTCGGGGGCACCCCTCCACTTT

j_gene: TRBJ1-5
len: 15
d_gene: TRBD1
v_gene: TRBV19
abundance: .
CDR3aa: CASSPRDRWDQPQHF
CDR3nt: TGTGCCAGTAGTCCCCGGGACAGGTGGGACCAGCCCCAGCATTTT

j_gene: TRBJ2-1
len: 13
d_gene: TRBD1
v_gene: TRBV5-1
abundance: .
CDR3aa: CASSSTGSGEQFF
CDR3nt: TGCGCCAGCAGCTCGACAGGGTCTGGTGAGCAGTTCTTC

j_gene: TRBJ2-1
len: 14
d_gene: .
v_gene: TRBV28
abundance: .
CDR3aa: CASSLLDGRSEQFF
CDR3nt: TGTGCCAGCAGTTTATTGGATGGTCGGAGTGAGCAGTTCTTC

j_gene: TRBJ1-5
len: 16
d_gene: TRBD1
v_gene: TRBV2
abundance: .
CDR3aa: CASSERGGGWSEPQHF
CDR3nt: TGTGCCAGCAGTGAGCGAGGAGGGGGCTGGAGCGAGCCCCAGCATTTT